These 30 T cell receptor beta chains were sequenced from one sample in a study of blood T cell repertoires in COVID-19. Repertoires were generated with immunoSEQ multiplex PCR, while TCRdb's copy carries only in-frame clones and drops some. The sample holds fewer than 120,000 clones, 88% seen once. The sequenced sample consisted of peripheral blood. Every receptor here comes from a woman in her forties or fifties with acute or convalescent COVID-19.

The chain employs TRBV5-1 and TRBJ2-7, with unresolved D. Germline-derived CDR1 and CDR2 are SGHRS and YFSETQ. Trimming took 4 bases from V and 0 from J, leaving 11 bases between them. The CDR3 is made up of 14 amino acids. As DNA, the CDR3 is TGCGCCAGCAGCCTAGATGCCACCTCCTACGAGCAGTACTTC. Its translation is CASSLDATSYEQYF. Full variable domain (missing parts from reference TRBV5-1 and TRBJ2-7): KAGVTQTPRYLIKTRGQQVTLSCSPISGHRSVSWYQQTPGQGLQFLFEYFSETQRNKGNFPGRFSGRQFSNSRSEMNVSTLELGDSALYLCASSLDATSYEQYFGPGTRLTVT.

The V and J genes are TRBV18 and TRBJ2-7, with D tentatively TRBD1 (5 bases). Trimming left V 3 bases short and J 5 bases short, with 11 bases between. Germline CDR1 and CDR2: KGHSH and LQKENI. The CDR3 runs 13 residues. The DNA for the CDR3 is TGTGCCAGCTCACCGTTCCAGGGAAACGAGCAGTACTTC. Its protein is CASSPFQGNEQYF.

This clone was counted only a few times. J is TRBJ2-7 and V is TRBV10-2, with TRBD1 matching 8 bases. V was clipped by 3 bases and J by 2 bases; unmatched bases: 6. This CDR3 has 15 amino acids. Germline CDR1 is WSHSY and CDR2 is SAAADI. The CDR3 nucleotides read TGCGCCAGCAGTGATCACCGGGACAGGACCTACGAGCAGTACTTC. Translation: CASSDHRDRTYEQYF.

Details on this clone: A junction end diverges from the germline sequence, so it may reflect a read error. The V gene is TRBV29-1, the J gene TRBJ2-7; D uncertain. Germline V gene sequence: CDR1 SQVTM, CDR2 ANQGSEA. This CDR3 spans 10 amino acids. Written as DNA, the CDR3 is TGCAGCGTCGACTCCGACGAGCAGTACTTC. It codes for CSVDSDEQYF.

V usage is TRBV6-5 and J usage is TRBJ2-3, with TRBD1 matching over 7 bases. The V and J ends lost 7 bases and 4 bases, in that order; junction bases with no gene match: 8. The CDR3 covers 14 residues. CDR1 is MNHEY, CDR2 SVGAGI, per germline. CDR3: CASNLQQGPDTQYF. In DNA form, the CDR3 reads TGTGCCAGCAATCTTCAACAGGGGCCAGATACGCAGTATTTT.

The rearrangement links TRBV2 to TRBJ1-5; the match to TRBD1 covers 7 bases. In germline, CDR1 is SNHLY, CDR2 FYNNEI. Trimming at V came to 7 bases and at J to 4 bases, leaving 10 bases not matched to a gene. The CDR3 extends over 15 amino acids. Written as DNA, the CDR3 is TGTGCCAGCAATCCGGGGGACAGACTTAATCAGCCCCAGCATTTT. This sequence encodes CASNPGDRLNQPQHF.

The V call is TRBV18, the J call TRBJ1-2; no clear D gene. Between the trimmed V and J ends, which lost 3 bases and 0 bases, there was a span of 8 bases. Germline V gene data show CDR1 as KGHSH and CDR2 as LQKENI. The CDR3 contains 14 residues. The chain's CDR3 is CASSPERTNYGYTF. The CDR3 DNA is TGTGCCAGCTCACCGGAGAGGACTAACTATGGCTACACCTTC.

The CDR3, as DNA: TGCGCCAGCAGCATGACTAGCGGCAACACCGGGGAGCTGTTTTTT. This gives the protein CASSMTSGNTGELFF. The chain couples TRBV5-1 to TRBJ2-2, with 9 bases fitting TRBD2. Germline loops: CDR1 SGHRS, CDR2 YFSETQ. Trimming at V came to 4 bases and at J to 2 bases, leaving 3 bases not matched to a gene. The length of the CDR3 is 15 residues.

The rearrangement uses TRBV24-1 and TRBJ2-5, with TRBD1 matching 10 bases. There are 15 residues in the CDR3. Germline CDR1 is KGHDR and CDR2 is SFDVKD. The V and J ends lost 4 bases and 5 bases, in that order; junction bases with no gene match: 6. The CDR3 protein is CATSEPGQGRETQYF. As DNA, the CDR3 is TGTGCCACCAGTGAACCGGGACAGGGGAGGGAGACCCAGTACTTC.

V usage is TRBV6-5 and J usage is TRBJ2-2; D not certain. Germline CDR1 and CDR2: MNHEY and SVGAGI. With 6 bases removed from V and 0 bases from J, the gap between germline ends came to 5 bases. This CDR3 has 13 amino acids. The CDR3 loop is CASRNTNTGELFF. CDR3 nucleotide sequence: TGTGCCAGCAGAAACACGAACACCGGGGAGCTGTTTTTT.

The CDR3: CASSTRQLSSYNSPLHF. The CDR3 region has the DNA TGTGCCAGCAGTACACGACAGCTGAGCTCCTATAATTCACCCCTCCACTTT. V is TRBV27 and J is TRBJ1-6; TRBD1 is a possible D gene (5 bases). Germline-derived CDR1 and CDR2 are MNHEY and SMNVEV (reference sequence). This CDR3 region has 17 residues. Trimming left V 5 bases short and J 0 bases short, with 14 bases between.

The chain employs TRBV10-1 and TRBJ1-2; 9 nucleotides line up with TRBD1. CDR1 is WNHNN, CDR2 SYGVQD, per germline (reference sequence). The CDR3 runs 16 residues. V lost 4 bases to trimming and J lost 4 bases; unmatched junction nucleotides: 10. As DNA, the CDR3 is TGCGCCAGCAGTGTGGGACAGGGTGATATTATCTATGGCTACACCTTC. Protein sequence: CASSVGQGDIIYGYTF.

The V call is TRBV2, the J call TRBJ2-1, with TRBD1 matching over 7 bases. The CDR3 spans 15 residues. Germline CDR1 and CDR2: SNHLY and FYNNEI. The ends lost 4 bases at V and 5 bases at J; junction bases unmatched: 8. The chain's CDR3 is CASSAWGQFNNEQFF. The CDR3 coding sequence is TGTGCCAGCAGTGCCTGGGGACAGTTTAACAATGAGCAGTTCTTC.

The chain joins TRBV9 to TRBJ1-1; 7 bases map to TRBD1. CDR3 length equals 15 residues. Germline trimming cut 0 bases from V and 10 bases from J; bases unmatched to any gene: 12. Germline CDR1 is SGDLS and CDR2 is YYNGEE. The CDR3, as DNA: TGTGCCAGCAGCGTAGCAGTAGGAAGTTCAGGGGGAGCTTTCTTT. Translation gives CASSVAVGSSGGAFF.

The CDR3 nucleotides are TGTGCCAGCTCACCGCTTCGGGCAGGGGGGCGTCAAGAGACCCAGTACTTC. Protein product: CASSPLRAGGRQETQYF. The V gene is TRBV18, the J gene TRBJ2-5; D perhaps matches TRBD1 (7 bases). Germline V gives CDR1 KGHSH, CDR2 LQKENI. The CDR3 is 17 amino acids. V lost 3 bases to trimming and J lost 2 bases, with 19 bases between them.

The rearrangement uses TRBV2 and TRBJ2-7; D might be TRBD1 (5 bases). V was clipped by 3 bases and J by 0 bases, with 12 bases between them. The germline CDR1 and CDR2 sequences are SNHLY and FYNNEI. The CDR3 loop spans 15 amino acids. This CDR3 reads CASSDRRQLSYEQYF. Written as DNA, the CDR3 is TGTGCCAGCAGTGACAGGAGACAGCTCTCCTACGAGCAGTACTTC.

This clone was detected only once. The chain links TRBV7-2 to TRBJ2-5; 13 bases agree with TRBD2. CDR3 length equals 16 residues. Germline trimming cut 4 bases from V and 4 bases from J; bases unmatched to any gene: 6. Germline lookup yields CDR1 SGHTA and CDR2 FQGNSA. Written as DNA, the CDR3 is TGTGCCAGCAGCTGGACTAGCGGGAGTCGTCGAGAGACCCAGTACTTC. Encoded protein: CASSWTSGSRRETQYF.

The chain couples TRBV2 to TRBJ2-7; D uncertain. With 6 bases removed from V and 1 base from J, the gap between germline ends came to 10 bases. The CDR3 sequence is 13 residues long. Per germline, CDR1 SNHLY and CDR2 FYNNEI. The CDR3 region has the DNA TGTGCCAGCAGGGCCCCCCCATCCTACGAGCAGTACTTC. Encoded protein: CASRAPPSYEQYF.

CDR3 in DNA: TGTGCCAGCAGCTTGGTAGGACAGAACACTGAAGCTTTCTTT. Translation: CASSLVGQNTEAFF. The chain joins TRBV5-4 to TRBJ1-1, with a possible D match to TRBD1 (5 bases). Deletions cut 0 bases from V and 1 base from J, with 7 bases between. There are 14 residues in the CDR3. Per germline, CDR1 SGHNT and CDR2 YYREEE (reference sequence).

The chain combines TRBV4-1 with TRBJ2-5; D gene unclear. This CDR3 has 13 residues. From germline, CDR1 is MGHRA and CDR2 YSYEKL. V gave up 0 bases and J gave up 9 bases, with 11 bases separating them. CDR3: CASSQDERFPQYF. For the CDR3, the DNA is TGCGCCAGCAGCCAAGATGAACGGTTCCCCCAGTACTTC.

This chain connects TRBV3-1 (or the pseudogene TRBV3-2) to TRBJ2-3; 7 bases agree with TRBD2. V dropped 0 bases and J dropped 3; count of bases not matched to a gene: 12. The CDR3 contains 18 residues. Germline values: CDR1 LGHDT, CDR2 YNNKEL (reference sequence). The CDR3 sequence is CASSQDRWGASGTDTQYF. For the CDR3, the DNA is TGTGCCAGCAGCCAAGATAGGTGGGGCGCTAGCGGTACAGATACGCAGTATTTT.

This clone was detected only a few times. The chain recombines TRBV5-1 with TRBJ1-1, with 7 bases matching TRBD1. The CDR3 is 14 amino acids. Germline V gene sequence: CDR1 SGHRS, CDR2 YFSETQ. V was pared by 5 bases and J by 2 bases, with 6 bases of the junction left unmatched. The CDR3 loop is CASRPRTGNTEAFF. CDR3 nucleotide sequence: TGCGCCAGCAGACCACGGACAGGTAACACTGAAGCTTTCTTT.

In this sample, this clone turned up a few times. The chain recombines TRBV11-3 with TRBJ2-6; D unclear. Germline loops: CDR1 SGHNT, CDR2 YENEEA. Trimming removed 2 bases at V and 2 bases at J, with 7 bases between. This CDR3 is 15 amino acids long. The CDR3: CASSLNSAGANVLTF. The CDR3 DNA is TGTGCCAGCAGCTTAAACTCGGCTGGGGCCAACGTCCTGACTTTC.

Here the CDR3 DNA reads TGTGCCAGCAGTAGGGGAGGCTTCTCTGGGGCCAACGTCCTGACTTTC. Residues: CASSRGGFSGANVLTF. The chain uses TRBV5-8 and TRBJ2-6; D is perhaps TRBD2 (6 bases). Germline CDR1 and CDR2: SGHTS and YDEGEE. This CDR3 has 16 residues. Trimming removed 5 bases from V and 0 bases from J, with 12 bases in between.

The CDR3, as DNA: TGTGCCAGCAGTTTAGCCTCCCTAACAGGGGGAATCTATGGCTACACCTTC. Encoded protein: CASSLASLTGGIYGYTF. J is TRBJ1-2 and V is TRBV28, with 8 positions matching TRBD1. The germline gives CDR1 MDHEN, CDR2 SYDVKM. V shed 2 bases and J 4 bases; nucleotides not matched to a gene: 12. This CDR3 is built from 17 residues.

The chain is built from TRBV15 and TRBJ2-7; 11 bases match TRBD2. J lost 3 bases, V lost 0 bases, and 7 bases had no gene match. Germline lookup yields CDR1 LNHNV and CDR2 YYDKDF (reference sequence). The length of the CDR3 is 17 residues. The CDR3 nucleotides are TGTGCCACCAGCAGAGATGCGGGACTAGCGGTTCACTACGAGCAGTACTTC. The encoded protein is CATSRDAGLAVHYEQYF. The whole variable domain, remainder taken from reference TRBV15 and TRBJ2-7, is DAMVIQNPRYQVTQFGKPVTLSCSQTLNHNVMYWYQQKSSQAPKLLFHYYDKDFNNEADTPDNFQSRRPNTSFCFLDIRSPGLGDTAMYLCATSRDAGLAVHYEQYFGPGTRLTVT.

The rearrangement joins TRBV7-2 to TRBJ2-5; the D is unclear. From germline, CDR1 is SGHTA and CDR2 FQGNSA. V lost 5 bases, J lost 5 bases, and 15 bases lay in between. This CDR3 has 14 residues. CDR3 loop: CASSRFLRDETQYF. Here the CDR3 DNA reads TGTGCCAGCAGCCGCTTTTTGAGAGATGAGACCCAGTACTTC.

CDR3 loop: CASSAHGAASTDTQYF. The CDR3 DNA sequence: TGTGCCAGCAGCGCCCATGGGGCAGCTAGCACAGATACGCAGTATTTT. This rearrangement joins TRBV9 to TRBJ2-3; a weak D match, TRBD1 (5 bases). CDR1 is SGDLS, CDR2 YYNGEE, per germline. Deletions cut 3 bases from V and 0 bases from J, with 14 bases between. This CDR3 region has 16 residues. The full variable domain, its missing parts supplied by reference TRBV9 and TRBJ2-3, is DSGVTQTPKHLITATGQRVTLRCSPRSGDLSVYWYQQSLDQGLQFLIQYYNGEERAKGNILERFSAQQFPDLHSELNLSSLELGDSALYFCASSAHGAASTDTQYFGPGTRLTVL.

The chain couples TRBV29-1 to TRBJ2-1; TRBD2 agrees at 7 bases. The J segment lost 8 bases and the V segment lost 7 bases, leaving 14 bases of the junction unmatched. CDR1 and CDR2 from the germline V gene are SQVTM and ANQGSEA. The CDR3 is made up of 14 amino acids. Here the CDR3 reads CSASRLADWDEQFF. In nucleotides, the CDR3 is TGCAGCGCATCCCGGCTAGCGGATTGGGATGAGCAGTTCTTC.

This clone showed up just once. The chain couples TRBV4-1 to TRBJ2-7; TRBD2 might be the D (6 bases). Trimming stripped 0 bases from V and 3 bases from J, with 12 bases between. The CDR3 has 15 amino acids. The germline V gene has CDR1 MGHRA and CDR2 YSYEKL. This CDR3 is CASSQDRAGIYEQYF. The CDR3 DNA reads TGCGCCAGCAGCCAAGATCGGGCGGGGATCTACGAGCAGTACTTC.